One sample yielded the 15 T cell receptor beta chains listed below, sequenced in a study of T cell responses to AZD1222 COVID-19 vaccine (dated by TCRdb to the early 2020s). Interpreted using the paper, the time point label stands for: sample from adult after SARS-CoV-2 infection, after symptom onset. Libraries were prepared through the immunoSEQ multiplex PCR assay. TCRdb limited this immuneACCESS table to in-frame rearrangements with V and J called. A share of clones is missing; checked studies link under half to unresolved V genes, and the rest is unexplained. The table for this sample lists some 150,000 clones; about nine tenths of them were counted only once. The top ten constitute under 8% of the sample. The sample consisted of peripheral blood, taken after recovery from COVID-19. The receptors shown here come from an adult who had recovered from COVID-19.

This rearrangement joins TRBV7-2 to TRBJ2-7; 12 bases are shared with TRBD2. The CDR3 loop spans 15 amino acids. With V trimmed by 5 bases and J by 5 bases, 7 bases remained unmatched. Germline-derived CDR1 and CDR2 are SGHTA and FQGNSA. The chain's CDR3 is CASSARLAGVNEQYF. DNA for the CDR3: TGTGCCAGCAGCGCCCGACTAGCGGGAGTCAACGAGCAGTACTTC.

V is TRBV16 and J is TRBJ2-3; D is possibly TRBD1 (6 bases). V gave up 0 bases and J gave up 5 bases, with 12 bases separating them. Germline V lookup: CDR1 KGHSY, CDR2 FQNENV. This CDR3 is built from 15 residues. The CDR3, as DNA: TGTGCCAGCAGCCAATCAGGACAGCCGATAGATACGCAGTATTTT. Protein product: CASSQSGQPIDTQYF.

J is TRBJ1-4 and V is TRBV7-6; TRBD1 agrees at 12 bases. V was pared by 9 bases and J by 6 bases, with 5 bases of the junction left unmatched. From germline, CDR1 is SGHVS and CDR2 FNYEAQ. The length of the CDR3 is 14 residues. The chain's CDR3 is CASGTGGAYEKLFF. The CDR3 DNA sequence: TGTGCCAGTGGGACAGGGGGCGCGTATGAAAAACTGTTTTTT.

In this sample, this clone turned up a few times. This rearrangement joins TRBV7-9 to TRBJ2-7; perhaps TRBD2 as D (6 bases). The CDR3 covers 14 residues. CDR1 and CDR2 (germline): SEHNR, FQNEAQ (reference sequence). V dropped 3 bases and J dropped 2 bases, with 11 bases sitting between them. CDR3 nucleotides: TGTGCCAGCAGCTTGCCCGGCGGGGCCTACGAGCAGTACTTC. Translation gives CASSLPGGAYEQYF.

V and J are TRBV6-5 and TRBJ1-1; no firm D call. CDR3 length equals 15 residues. V was shortened by 6 bases and J by 0 bases, with 14 bases between the two germline ends. Germline loops: CDR1 MNHEY, CDR2 SVGAGI. The CDR3 sequence is CASSESYGVNTEAFF. In DNA form, the CDR3 reads TGTGCCAGCAGCGAGTCCTACGGGGTGAACACTGAAGCTTTCTTT.

The chain is built from TRBV12-5 and TRBJ1-4; a possible D gene is TRBD1 (5 bases). The germline V gene encodes CDR1 LGHNT and CDR2 FRNRAP. This CDR3 is built from 14 residues. V was shortened by 6 bases and J by 6 bases, with 14 bases between the two germline ends. CDR3 protein: CASGKGKTYEKLFF. The CDR3 DNA is TGTGCTAGTGGGAAGGGGAAGACTTATGAAAAACTGTTTTTT.

The V gene is TRBV2, the J gene TRBJ1-2, with a possible D match to TRBD1 (5 bases). Trimming took off 1 base at V and 4 bases at J, with 10 bases between the two ends. The germline CDR1 and CDR2 sequences are SNHLY and FYNNEI. The length of the CDR3 is 14 residues. The CDR3 is CASSEVRGTYGYTF. The CDR3 nucleotides read TGTGCCAGCAGTGAAGTTAGGGGTACCTATGGCTACACCTTC. Supplemented by reference TRBV2 and TRBJ1-2, the full variable domain reads EPEVTQTPSHQVTQMGQEVILRCVPISNHLYFYWYRQILGQKVEFLVSFYNNEISEKSEIFDDQFSVERPDGSNFTLKIRSTKLEDSAMYFCASSEVRGTYGYTFGSGTRLTVV.

This clone appeared a single time. J is TRBJ2-3 and V is TRBV19, with D unclear. The CDR3 sequence is 15 residues long. Trimming left V 3 bases short and J 2 bases short, with 12 bases between. CDR1 and CDR2 from the germline V gene are LNHDA and SQIVND (reference sequence). The CDR3, as DNA: TGTGCCAGTAGTATCAGTGCGACCGACACAGATACGCAGTATTTT. This codes for CASSISATDTDTQYF.

This clone was counted between two and nine times. This chain connects TRBV19 to TRBJ1-5, with TRBD1 matching 8 bases. V lost 6 bases to trimming and J lost 4 bases; unmatched junction nucleotides: 5. The CDR3 sequence is 14 residues long. Germline V lookup: CDR1 LNHDA, CDR2 SQIVND (reference sequence). The CDR3 region is CASSFRGQNQPQHF. For the CDR3, the DNA is TGTGCCAGTAGCTTCAGGGGGCAGAATCAGCCCCAGCATTTT.

The CDR3, as DNA: TGTGCCAGCAGACTCCAGGGGGATCAGCCCCAGCATTTT. Encoded protein: CASRLQGDQPQHF. The rearrangement links TRBV28 to TRBJ1-5, with 7 bases fitting TRBD1. With 6 bases clipped from V and 5 bases from J, the junction kept 4 bases outside the gene matches. The CDR3 runs 13 residues. CDR1 and CDR2 (germline): MDHEN, SYDVKM.

V usage is TRBV19 and J usage is TRBJ2-2, with 10 positions matching TRBD1. The germline V gene encodes CDR1 LNHDA and CDR2 SQIVND (reference sequence). V shed 6 bases, J shed 5 bases, and the junction held 6 bases outside the gene matches. The CDR3 is made up of 15 amino acids. The CDR3 DNA sequence: TGTGCCAGTAGCCTGACAGGGGGCTGGACCGGGGAGCTGTTTTTT. Protein: CASSLTGGWTGELFF.

V usage is TRBV14 and J usage is TRBJ1-3, with 7 bases that match TRBD1. CDR3 length: 13 amino acids. Trimming took 5 bases from V and 10 from J; bases not matched to a gene: 8. Germline loops: CDR1 SGHDN, CDR2 FVKESK. CDR3 sequence (DNA): TGTGCCAGCAGCAAGGGACAGTTTTTGACCATATATTTT. This encodes CASSKGQFLTIYF.

This clone was found once. The rearrangement joins TRBV28 to TRBJ1-2; D unresolved. The germline CDR1 and CDR2 sequences are MDHEN and SYDVKM. This CDR3 is 11 amino acids long. The V end was cut by 8 bases, the J end by 7 bases, with 11 bases between. CDR3 sequence reads: CASAVGAGYTF. The CDR3 bases are TGTGCCAGCGCTGTAGGAGCTGGCTACACCTTC.

J is TRBJ2-3 and V is TRBV5-1; 8 bases are shared with TRBD2. Germline lookup yields CDR1 SGHRS and CDR2 YFSETQ. The CDR3 has 15 amino acids. After removal of 2 bases from V and 4 bases from J, the junction contained 6 bases not matched to a gene. The CDR3 loop is CASSLIGGAADTQYF. The CDR3 DNA sequence: TGCGCCAGCAGCTTAATCGGGGGGGCCGCAGATACGCAGTATTTT.

The V gene is TRBV11-2, the J gene TRBJ2-7; 9 nucleotides line up with TRBD2. This CDR3 has 17 residues. Per germline, CDR1 SGHAT and CDR2 FQNNGV. With V trimmed by 4 bases and J by 0 bases, 10 bases remained unmatched. The CDR3 nucleotides are TGTGCCAGCAGCTCCTGGCGGGGGGGGATCTTCTCCTACGAGCAGTACTTC. It yields the protein CASSSWRGGIFSYEQYF.